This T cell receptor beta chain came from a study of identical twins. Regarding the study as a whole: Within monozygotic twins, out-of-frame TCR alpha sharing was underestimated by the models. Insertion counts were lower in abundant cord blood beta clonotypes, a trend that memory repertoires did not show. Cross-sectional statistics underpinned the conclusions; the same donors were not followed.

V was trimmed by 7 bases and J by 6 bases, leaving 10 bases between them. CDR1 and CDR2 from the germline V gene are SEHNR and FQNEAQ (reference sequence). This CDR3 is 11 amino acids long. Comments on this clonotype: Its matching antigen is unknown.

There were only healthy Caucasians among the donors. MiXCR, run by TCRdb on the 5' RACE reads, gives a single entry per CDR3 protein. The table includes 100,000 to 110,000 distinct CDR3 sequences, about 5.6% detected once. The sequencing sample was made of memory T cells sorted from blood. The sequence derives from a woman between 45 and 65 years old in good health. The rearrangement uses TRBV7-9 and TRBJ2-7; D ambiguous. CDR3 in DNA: TGTGCCAGCACCCAGATGGCCGAGCAGTACTTC. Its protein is CASTQMAEQYF.